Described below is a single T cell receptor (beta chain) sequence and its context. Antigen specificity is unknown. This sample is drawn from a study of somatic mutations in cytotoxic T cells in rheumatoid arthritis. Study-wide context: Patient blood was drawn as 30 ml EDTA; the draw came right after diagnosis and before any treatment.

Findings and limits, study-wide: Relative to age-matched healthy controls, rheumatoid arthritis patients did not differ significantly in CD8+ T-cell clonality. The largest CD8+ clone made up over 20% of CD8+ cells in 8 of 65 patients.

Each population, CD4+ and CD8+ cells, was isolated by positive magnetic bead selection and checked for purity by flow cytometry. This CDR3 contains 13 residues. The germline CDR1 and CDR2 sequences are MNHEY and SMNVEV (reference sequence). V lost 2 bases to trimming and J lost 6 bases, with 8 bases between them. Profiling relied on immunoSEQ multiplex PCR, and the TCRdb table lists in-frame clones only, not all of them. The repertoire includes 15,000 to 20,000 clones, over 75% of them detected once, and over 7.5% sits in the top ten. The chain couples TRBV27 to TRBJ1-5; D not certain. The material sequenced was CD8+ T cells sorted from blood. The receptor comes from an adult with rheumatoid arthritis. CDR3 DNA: TGTGCCAGCAGTTTAGGGATTGTTCAGCCCCAGCATTTT. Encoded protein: CASSLGIVQPQHF.